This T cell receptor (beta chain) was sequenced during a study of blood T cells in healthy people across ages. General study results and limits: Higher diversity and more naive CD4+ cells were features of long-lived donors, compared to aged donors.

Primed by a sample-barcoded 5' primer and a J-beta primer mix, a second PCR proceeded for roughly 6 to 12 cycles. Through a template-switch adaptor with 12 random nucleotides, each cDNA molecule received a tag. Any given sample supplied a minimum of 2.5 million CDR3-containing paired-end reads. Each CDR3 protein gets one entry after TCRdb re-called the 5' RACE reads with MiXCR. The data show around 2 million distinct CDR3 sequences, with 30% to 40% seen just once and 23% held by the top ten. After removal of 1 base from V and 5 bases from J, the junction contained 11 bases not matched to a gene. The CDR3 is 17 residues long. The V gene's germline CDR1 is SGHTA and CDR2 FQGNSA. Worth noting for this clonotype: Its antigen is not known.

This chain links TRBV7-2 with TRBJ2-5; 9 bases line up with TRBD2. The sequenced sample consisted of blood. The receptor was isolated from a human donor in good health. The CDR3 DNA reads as TGTGCCAGCAGCTTAGGGACGAGCGGGGGGACCGGGGAGACCCAGTACTTC. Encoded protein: CASSLGTSGGTGETQYF.